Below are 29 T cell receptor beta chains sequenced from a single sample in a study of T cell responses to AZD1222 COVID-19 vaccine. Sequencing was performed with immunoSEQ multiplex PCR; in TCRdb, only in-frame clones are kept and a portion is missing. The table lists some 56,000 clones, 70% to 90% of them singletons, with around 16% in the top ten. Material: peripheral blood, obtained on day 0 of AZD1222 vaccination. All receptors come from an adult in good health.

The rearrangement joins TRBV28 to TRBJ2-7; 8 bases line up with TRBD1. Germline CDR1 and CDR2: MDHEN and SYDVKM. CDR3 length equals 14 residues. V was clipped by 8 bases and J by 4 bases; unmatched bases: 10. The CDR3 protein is CASDAGQDVYEQYF. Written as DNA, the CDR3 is TGTGCCAGCGACGCGGGACAGGATGTATACGAGCAGTACTTC.

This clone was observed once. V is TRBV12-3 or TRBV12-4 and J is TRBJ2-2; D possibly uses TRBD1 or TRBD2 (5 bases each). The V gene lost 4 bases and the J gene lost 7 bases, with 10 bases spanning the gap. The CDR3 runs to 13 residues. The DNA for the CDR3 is TGTGCCAGCAGTTCCCGTGGGGGCGGGGAGCTGTTTTTT. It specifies CASSSRGGGELFF.

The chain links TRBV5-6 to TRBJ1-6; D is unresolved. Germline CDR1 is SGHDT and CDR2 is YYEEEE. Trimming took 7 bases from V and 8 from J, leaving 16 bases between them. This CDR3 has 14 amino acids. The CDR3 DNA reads TGTGCCAGCGGATTAGGCTGGGAAGATTCACCCCTCCACTTT. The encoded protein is CASGLGWEDSPLHF.

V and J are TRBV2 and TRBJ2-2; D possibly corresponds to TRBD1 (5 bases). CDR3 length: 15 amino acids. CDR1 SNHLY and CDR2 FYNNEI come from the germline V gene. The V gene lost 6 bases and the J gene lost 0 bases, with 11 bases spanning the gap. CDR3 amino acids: CASREQDSNTGELFF. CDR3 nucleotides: TGTGCCAGCAGGGAACAGGATTCGAACACCGGGGAGCTGTTTTTT.

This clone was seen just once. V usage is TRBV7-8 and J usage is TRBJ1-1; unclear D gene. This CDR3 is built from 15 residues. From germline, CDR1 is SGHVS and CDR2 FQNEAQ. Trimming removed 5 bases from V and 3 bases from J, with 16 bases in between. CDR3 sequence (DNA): TGTGCCAGCAGCCCCGTTAACTCACGTTACACTGAAGCTTTCTTT. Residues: CASSPVNSRYTEAFF.

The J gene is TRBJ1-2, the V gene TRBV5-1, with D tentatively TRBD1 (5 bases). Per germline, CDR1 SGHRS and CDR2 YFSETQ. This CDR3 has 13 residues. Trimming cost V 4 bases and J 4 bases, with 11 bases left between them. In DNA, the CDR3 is TGCGCCAGCAGCCCCGGGACCTCCTATGGCTACACCTTC. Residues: CASSPGTSYGYTF.

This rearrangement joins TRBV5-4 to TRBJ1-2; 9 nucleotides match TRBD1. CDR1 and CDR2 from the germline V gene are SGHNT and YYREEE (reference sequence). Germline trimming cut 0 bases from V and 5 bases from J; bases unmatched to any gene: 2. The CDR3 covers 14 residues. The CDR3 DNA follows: TGTGCCAGCAGCTTGGGGACAGGGGAGTATGGCTACACCTTC. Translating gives CASSLGTGEYGYTF. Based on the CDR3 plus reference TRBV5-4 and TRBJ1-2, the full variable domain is ETGVTQSPTHLIKTRGQQVTLRCSSQSGHNTVSWYQQALGQGPQFIFQYYREEENGRGNFPPRFSGLQFPNYSSELNVNALELDDSALYLCASSLGTGEYGYTFGSGTRLTVV.

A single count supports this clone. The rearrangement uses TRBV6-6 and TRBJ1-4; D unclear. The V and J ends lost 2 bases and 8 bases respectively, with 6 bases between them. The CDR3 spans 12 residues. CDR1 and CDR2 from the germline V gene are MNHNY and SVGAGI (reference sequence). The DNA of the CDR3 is TGTGCCAGCAGTTACCCCGGGGAAAAACTGTTTTTT. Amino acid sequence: CASSYPGEKLFF.

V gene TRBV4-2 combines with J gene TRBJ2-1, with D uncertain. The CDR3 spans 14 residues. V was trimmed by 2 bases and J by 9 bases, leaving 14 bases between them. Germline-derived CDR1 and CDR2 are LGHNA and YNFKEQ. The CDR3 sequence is CASSQTRSFPEQFF. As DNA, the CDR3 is TGTGCCAGCAGCCAAACCCGGTCGTTCCCTGAGCAGTTCTTC.

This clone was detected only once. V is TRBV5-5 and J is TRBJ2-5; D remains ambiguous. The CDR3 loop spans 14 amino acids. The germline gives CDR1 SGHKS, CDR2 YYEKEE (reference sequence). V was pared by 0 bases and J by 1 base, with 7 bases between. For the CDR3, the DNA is TGTGCCAGCAGCTTGGTACCAGTCCAAGAGACCCAGTACTTC. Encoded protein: CASSLVPVQETQYF.

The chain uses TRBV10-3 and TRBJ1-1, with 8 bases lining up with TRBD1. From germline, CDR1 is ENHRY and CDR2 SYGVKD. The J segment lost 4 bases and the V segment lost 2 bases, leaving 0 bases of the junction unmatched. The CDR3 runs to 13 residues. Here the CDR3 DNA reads TGTGCCATCAGTGAGACAGGGGGCACTGAAGCTTTCTTT. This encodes CAISETGGTEAFF.

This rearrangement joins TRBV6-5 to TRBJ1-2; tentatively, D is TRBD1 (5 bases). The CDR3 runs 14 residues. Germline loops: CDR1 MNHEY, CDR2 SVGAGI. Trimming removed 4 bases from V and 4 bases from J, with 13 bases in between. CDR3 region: CASSSLGGPYGYTF. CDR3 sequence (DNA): TGTGCCAGCAGTTCCTTGGGGGGACCCTATGGCTACACCTTC.

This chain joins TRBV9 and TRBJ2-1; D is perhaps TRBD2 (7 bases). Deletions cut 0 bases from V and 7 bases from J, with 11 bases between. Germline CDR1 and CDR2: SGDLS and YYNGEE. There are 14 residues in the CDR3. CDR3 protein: CASSVAGGRNEQFF. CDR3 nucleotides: TGTGCCAGCAGCGTAGCGGGGGGCCGTAATGAGCAGTTCTTC.

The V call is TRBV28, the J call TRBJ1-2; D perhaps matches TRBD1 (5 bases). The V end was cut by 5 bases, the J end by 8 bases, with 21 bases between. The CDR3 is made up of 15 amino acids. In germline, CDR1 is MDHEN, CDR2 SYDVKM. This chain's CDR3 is CASSPWNGAARGYTF. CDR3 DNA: TGTGCCAGCAGTCCGTGGAATGGGGCAGCCCGGGGCTACACCTTC.

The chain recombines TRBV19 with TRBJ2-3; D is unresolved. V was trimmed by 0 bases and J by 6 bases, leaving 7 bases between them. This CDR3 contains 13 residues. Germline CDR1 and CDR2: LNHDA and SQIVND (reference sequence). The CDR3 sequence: CASSIDRRDTQYF. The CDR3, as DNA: TGTGCCAGTAGTATAGATCGAAGGGATACGCAGTATTTT.

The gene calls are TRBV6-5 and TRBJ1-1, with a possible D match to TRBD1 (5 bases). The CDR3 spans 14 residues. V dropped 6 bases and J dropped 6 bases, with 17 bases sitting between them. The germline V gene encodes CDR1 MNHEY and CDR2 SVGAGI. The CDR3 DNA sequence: TGTGCCAGCAGCCTCGGGGGTTTCTCGGCTGAAGCTTTCTTT. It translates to CASSLGGFSAEAFF.

The CDR3 DNA follows: TGTGCCAGCAGCATCCTGGGCGAGACAGATACGCAGTATTTT. It is translated as CASSILGETDTQYF. The V call is TRBV9, the J call TRBJ2-3; no reliable D call. V gave up 4 bases and J gave up 3 bases, with 12 bases separating them. Per germline, CDR1 SGDLS and CDR2 YYNGEE. This CDR3 has 14 amino acids.

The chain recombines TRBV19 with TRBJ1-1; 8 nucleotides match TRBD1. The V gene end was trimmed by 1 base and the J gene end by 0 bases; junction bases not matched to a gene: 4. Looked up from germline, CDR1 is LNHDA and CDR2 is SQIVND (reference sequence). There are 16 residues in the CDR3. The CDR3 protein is CASSIGRTGMNTEAFF. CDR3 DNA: TGTGCCAGTAGTATAGGACGGACAGGGATGAACACTGAAGCTTTCTTT.

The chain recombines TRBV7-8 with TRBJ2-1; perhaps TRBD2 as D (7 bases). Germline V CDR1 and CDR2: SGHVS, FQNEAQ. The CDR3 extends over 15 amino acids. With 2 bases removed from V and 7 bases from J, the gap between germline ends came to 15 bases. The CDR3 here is CASSLPGGRRNEQFF. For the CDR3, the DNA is TGTGCCAGCAGCTTACCCGGGGGGCGTCGGAATGAGCAGTTCTTC.

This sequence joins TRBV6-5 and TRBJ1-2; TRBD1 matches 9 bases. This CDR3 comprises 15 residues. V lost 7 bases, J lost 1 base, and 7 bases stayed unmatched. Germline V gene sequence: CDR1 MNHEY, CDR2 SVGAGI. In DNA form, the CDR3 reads TGTGCCAGCACCCCACAGGGGGCGGGTAACTATGGCTACACCTTC. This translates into CASTPQGAGNYGYTF.

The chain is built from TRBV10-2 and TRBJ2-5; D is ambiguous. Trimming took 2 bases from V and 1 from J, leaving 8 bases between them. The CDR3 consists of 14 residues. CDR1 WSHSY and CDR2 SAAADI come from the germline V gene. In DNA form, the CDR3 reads TGCGCCAGCAGTGAGACAGTCCTCCAAGAGACCCAGTACTTC. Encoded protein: CASSETVLQETQYF.

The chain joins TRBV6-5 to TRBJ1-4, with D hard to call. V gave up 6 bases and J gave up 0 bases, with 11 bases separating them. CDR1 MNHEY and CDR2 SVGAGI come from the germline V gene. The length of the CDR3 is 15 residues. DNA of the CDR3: TGTGCCAGCAGGCCTTTACTCCCAACTAATGAAAAACTGTTTTTT. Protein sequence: CASRPLLPTNEKLFF.

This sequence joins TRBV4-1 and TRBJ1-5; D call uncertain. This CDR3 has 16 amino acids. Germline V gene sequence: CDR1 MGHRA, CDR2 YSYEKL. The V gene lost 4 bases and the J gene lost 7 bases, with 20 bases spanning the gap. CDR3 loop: CASSPLTGAGNQPQHF. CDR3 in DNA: TGCGCCAGCAGCCCGCTTACCGGCGCGGGAAACCAGCCCCAGCATTTT.

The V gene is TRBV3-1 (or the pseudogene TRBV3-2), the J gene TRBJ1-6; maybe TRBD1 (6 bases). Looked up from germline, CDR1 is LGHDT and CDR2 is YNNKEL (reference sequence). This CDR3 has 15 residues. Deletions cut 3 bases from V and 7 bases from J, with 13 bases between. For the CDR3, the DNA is TGTGCCAGCAGCCAGGGGAGAGGGGGAAATTCACCCCTCCACTTT. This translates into CASSQGRGGNSPLHF.

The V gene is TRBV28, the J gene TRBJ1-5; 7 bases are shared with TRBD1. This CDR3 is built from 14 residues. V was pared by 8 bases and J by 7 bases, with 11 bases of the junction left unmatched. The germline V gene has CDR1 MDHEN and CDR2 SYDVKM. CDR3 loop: CASGGRGRGQPQHF. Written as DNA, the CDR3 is TGTGCCAGCGGGGGTAGGGGGCGAGGGCAGCCCCAGCATTTT.

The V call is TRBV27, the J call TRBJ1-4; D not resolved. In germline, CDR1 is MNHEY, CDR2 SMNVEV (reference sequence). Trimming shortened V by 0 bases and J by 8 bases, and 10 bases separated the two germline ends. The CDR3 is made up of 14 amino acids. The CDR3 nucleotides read TGTGCCAGCAGTTTATCGTGGGAGGGCGAAAAACTGTTTTTT. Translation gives CASSLSWEGEKLFF.

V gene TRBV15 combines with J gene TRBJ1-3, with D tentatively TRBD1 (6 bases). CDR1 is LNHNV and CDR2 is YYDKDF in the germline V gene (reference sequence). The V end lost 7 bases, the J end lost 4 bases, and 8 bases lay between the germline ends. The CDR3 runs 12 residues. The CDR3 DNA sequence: TGTGCCACCACTGGACAGGGAAACACCATATATTTT. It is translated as CATTGQGNTIYF.

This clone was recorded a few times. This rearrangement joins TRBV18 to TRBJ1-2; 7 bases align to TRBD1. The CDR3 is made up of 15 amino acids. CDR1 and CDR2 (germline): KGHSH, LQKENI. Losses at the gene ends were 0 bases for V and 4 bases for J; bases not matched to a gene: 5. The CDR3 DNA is TGTGCCAGCTCACCACCCGCAGGGGGGATCTATGGCTACACCTTC. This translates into CASSPPAGGIYGYTF.

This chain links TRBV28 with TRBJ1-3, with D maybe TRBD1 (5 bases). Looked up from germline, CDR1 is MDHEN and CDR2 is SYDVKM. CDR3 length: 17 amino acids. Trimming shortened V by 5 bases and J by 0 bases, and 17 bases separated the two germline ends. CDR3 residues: CASSAPRDSSSGNTIYF. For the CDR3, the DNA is TGTGCCAGCAGTGCACCGCGGGACTCCAGCTCTGGAAACACCATATATTTT.